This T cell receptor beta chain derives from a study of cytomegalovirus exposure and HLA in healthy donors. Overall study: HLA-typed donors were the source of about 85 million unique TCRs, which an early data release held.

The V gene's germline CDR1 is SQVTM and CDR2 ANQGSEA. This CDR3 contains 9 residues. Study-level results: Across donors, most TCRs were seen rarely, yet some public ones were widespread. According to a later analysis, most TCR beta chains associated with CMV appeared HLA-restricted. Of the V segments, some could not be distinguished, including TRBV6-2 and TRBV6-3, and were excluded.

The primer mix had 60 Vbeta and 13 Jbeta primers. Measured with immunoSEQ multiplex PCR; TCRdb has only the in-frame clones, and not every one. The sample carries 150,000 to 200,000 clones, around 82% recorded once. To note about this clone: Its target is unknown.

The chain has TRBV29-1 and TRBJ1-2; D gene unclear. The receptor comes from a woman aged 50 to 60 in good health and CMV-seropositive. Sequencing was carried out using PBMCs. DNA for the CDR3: TGCCAAGAGGGAATTGGCTACACCTTC. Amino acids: CQEGIGYTF.